Listed below are T cell receptor beta chains from one sample, sequenced in a study of shared clonotypes between healthy human individuals. Measured with immunoSEQ multiplex PCR; TCRdb has only the in-frame clones, and not every one. Among approximately 95,000 clones listed, roughly two thirds were seen once. The specimen sequenced was memory CD8+ T cells sorted from blood. The receptors shown here come from a man younger than 40 in good health. Both conserved end residues are part of each CDR3. D genes are given only for firm matches. Rows may omit the clone size; those that give it use once, few, many or a size class.

>.|TRBV11-3|TRBJ1-1|.
TGTGCCAGCACTCCTAAACGTGCAGCCGCGGACACGGACATAGGGACTGAAGCTTTCTTT
CASTPKRAAADTDIGTEAFF
>TRBD2|TRBV14|TRBJ2-1|once
TGTGCCAGCAGCCAAGAATCGGGCGGGAGGAGGGAGCAGTTCTTC
CASSQESGGRREQFF
>.|TRBV15|TRBJ2-7|few
TGTGCCACCAGCAGGGATCTCTCCTACGAGCAGTACTTC
CATSRDLSYEQYF
>.|TRBV10-3|TRBJ1-1|.
TGTGCCATCAGCATGACAGTGAACACTGAAGCTTTCTTT
CAISMTVNTEAFF
>.|TRBV5-6|TRBJ1-5|.
TGTGCCAGCAGCACTCGACAGTCCAATCAGCCCCAGCATTTT
CASSTRQSNQPQHF
>TRBD2|TRBV7-8|TRBJ2-1|.
TGTGCCAGCAGCTTAGTTCTTAGGACTAGCCTCGATGAGCAGTTCTTC
CASSLVLRTSLDEQFF
>.|TRBV6-1|TRBJ1-5|.
TGTGCCAGCAGTGAAGAAGTGGGTCCTTATAGCAATCAGCCCCAGCATTTT
CASSEEVGPYSNQPQHF
>.|TRBV4-3|TRBJ2-7|.
TGCGCCAGCAGCCAAGCTCAAGGGGGGGACAGTTACTACGAGCAGTACTTC
CASSQAQGGDSYYEQYF
>.|TRBV7-9|TRBJ2-5|many
TGTGCCAGCAGCTCCAATCTTAAGGAGGGAAAAGAGACCCAGTACTTC
CASSSNLKEGKETQYF
>.|TRBV5-1|TRBJ2-3|.
TGCGCCAGCAGCAGGGAAGACGGGACAGATACGCAGTATTTT
CASSREDGTDTQYF
>.|TRBV7-9|TRBJ2-5|.
TGTGCCAGCAGTTCGCCTCAGATCTGGGAGACCCAGTACTTC
CASSSPQIWETQYF
>TRBD2|TRBV11-2|TRBJ2-5|few
TGTGCCAGCAGCCACGGGACTAGCGGAGAGACCCAGTACTTC
CASSHGTSGETQYF
>TRBD2|TRBV6-6|TRBJ2-7|.
TGTGCCAGCAGTGACAGCGGGAGTAGGTACGAGCAGTACTTC
CASSDSGSRYEQYF
>.|TRBV12-2|TRBJ2-5|once
TGTGCAAGTCGCTTAGCGCTGCACGACCATAAGCCGGAGACCCAGTACTTC
CASRLALHDHKPETQYF
>.|TRBV19|TRBJ1-5|.
TGTGCCAGTAGTCCAGGCTCATTGTCCCCCGCCCAGCATTTT
CASSPGSLSPAQHF
>.|TRBV7-4|TRBJ1-1|.
TGTGCCAGCAGCTTAGGCGTCACTGAAGCTTTCTTT
CASSLGVTEAFF
>.|TRBV7-9|TRBJ2-1|.
TGTGCCAGCAGCTTAGGCGCTTATGAGCAGTTCTTC
CASSLGAYEQFF
>.|TRBV27|TRBJ1-3|.
TGTGCCAGCAGTTTAGGACCCTCTGGAAACACCATATATTTT
CASSLGPSGNTIYF
>TRBD1|TRBV7-9|TRBJ1-4|.
TGTGCCAGCAGCTTAAAGGGGGCGGGACATAATGAAAAACTGTTTTTT
CASSLKGAGHNEKLFF
>TRBD2|TRBV19|TRBJ2-1|.
TGTGCCAGTAGTACAGGACTAGCGGGAGTTAGTGAGCAGTTCTTC
CASSTGLAGVSEQFF
>TRBD1|TRBV7-9|TRBJ2-2|.
TGTGCCAGCAGCTTTCCTACCGGGACAGCGAACACCGGGGAGCTGTTTTTT
CASSFPTGTANTGELFF
>TRBD2|TRBV29-1|TRBJ2-5|.
TGCAGCGTTGAAGCTCCTAGCGGGCGGGGGACCCAGTACTTC
CSVEAPSGRGTQYF
>.|TRBV11-2|TRBJ1-1|.
TGTGCCAGCAGCTTAAGGGGGAGGGGGGCTCATCCGAACACTGAAGCTTTCTTT
CASSLRGRGAHPNTEAFF
>TRBD1|TRBV7-9|TRBJ2-2|many
TGTGCCAGCAGCTTTGACAGGGTTGGTACCGGGGAGCTGTTTTTT
CASSFDRVGTGELFF
>.|TRBV7-2|TRBJ1-5|few
TGTGCCAGCAGCAAGCAGGGGCGCGACAATCAGCCCCAGCATTTT
CASSKQGRDNQPQHF
>.|TRBV6-6|TRBJ2-3|.
TGTGCCAGCAGCGCGGACACAGATACGCAGTATTTT
CASSADTDTQYF
>TRBD2|TRBV14|TRBJ2-1|.
TGTGCCAGCAGCCAGAACCACCGGGAGGGCCGGGACAATGAGCAGTTCTTC
CASSQNHREGRDNEQFF
>.|TRBV7-8|TRBJ2-1|.
TGTGCCAGCACCAGACGGGACATCCAAAATGAGCAGTTCTTC
CASTRRDIQNEQFF
>.|TRBV6-4|TRBJ2-2|.
TGTGCCAGCAGTGCGGGAAACACCGGGGAGCTGTTTTTT
CASSAGNTGELFF
>TRBD2|TRBV14|TRBJ2-1|.
TGTGCCAGCAGCCCGCTTTTTGGCGGGAGCTCCTACAATGAGCAGTTCTTC
CASSPLFGGSSYNEQFF
>.|TRBV28|TRBJ1-1|once
TGTGCCAGCAGTCTTACTTCGGGGGGGGAGGACGGTGAAGCTTTCTTT
CASSLTSGGEDGEAFF
>TRBD2|TRBV18|TRBJ2-1|.
TGTGCCAGCTCACCAGGACTAGCCCGGAGCGATGAGCAGTTCTTC
CASSPGLARSDEQFF
>TRBD2|TRBV2|TRBJ2-3|.
TGTGCCAGCAGTGCGGGACTAGCGGGTCCCTACACAGATACGCAGTATTTT
CASSAGLAGPYTDTQYF
>.|TRBV5-4|TRBJ2-2|.
TGTGCCAGCAGCTCGGACGGTAACTCCCGGGAGCTGTTTTTT
CASSSDGNSRELFF